A selection of T cell receptor beta chains follows, all from one sample in a study of blood T cell repertoires in COVID-19. Sequenced by immunoSEQ multiplex PCR; TCRdb stores in-frame clones only, minus some. The sample yields 100,000 to 150,000 clones, roughly 86% seen once. Material: peripheral blood. The receptors here all came from a human donor in a cohort sampled during active COVID-19. Each CDR3 is given with its conserved first and last residue. D genes are given only for firm matches. The size entry is marked missing in some rows and otherwise reads once, few, many or a size class.

d_call: TRBD2
v_call: TRBV5-1
clone_size: .
j_call: TRBJ2-3
cdr3_nt: TGCGCCAGCAGCTCGGGGGGAGCGGGACTAGCGGATACGCAGTATTTT
cdr3_aa: CASSSGGAGLADTQYF

d_call: TRBD1
v_call: TRBV9
clone_size: once
j_call: TRBJ1-6
cdr3_nt: TGTGCCAGCAGCCCGACAGGGATGGGTTCACCCCTCCACTTT
cdr3_aa: CASSPTGMGSPLHF

d_call: TRBD1
v_call: TRBV5-1
clone_size: .
j_call: TRBJ2-1
cdr3_nt: TGCGCCAGCAACACGGGACAGGGGGCCTATGAGCAGTTCTTC
cdr3_aa: CASNTGQGAYEQFF

d_call: .
v_call: TRBV5-1
clone_size: .
j_call: TRBJ2-1
cdr3_nt: TGCGCCAGCAGCTTGGTCCTCGCGGAGAAGTTCTTC
cdr3_aa: CASSLVLAEKFF

d_call: TRBD1
v_call: TRBV2
clone_size: .
j_call: TRBJ1-3
cdr3_nt: TGTGCCAGCAGTGAAGCTTCATGGGACAGCGTAAGCTCTGGAAACACCATATATTTT
cdr3_aa: CASSEASWDSVSSGNTIYF

d_call: .
v_call: TRBV7-6
clone_size: .
j_call: TRBJ1-2
cdr3_nt: TGTGCCAGCAGCCCAACTGACAGCCATTATGGCTACACCTTC
cdr3_aa: CASSPTDSHYGYTF

d_call: .
v_call: TRBV4-3
clone_size: .
j_call: TRBJ1-2
cdr3_nt: TGCGCCAGCAGCCAAACCGGCTCAACCCTCGGGGGCTACACCTTC
cdr3_aa: CASSQTGSTLGGYTF

d_call: .
v_call: TRBV12-3/TRBV12-4
clone_size: .
j_call: TRBJ2-1
cdr3_nt: TGTGCCAGCAGTCAGGTCAATGAGCAGTTCTTC
cdr3_aa: CASSQVNEQFF

d_call: TRBD1
v_call: TRBV5-5
clone_size: .
j_call: TRBJ1-2
cdr3_nt: TGTGCCAGCAGTCAGGATTGGACAGGGAGAAACTATGGCTACACCTTC
cdr3_aa: CASSQDWTGRNYGYTF

d_call: .
v_call: TRBV5-1
clone_size: .
j_call: TRBJ2-7
cdr3_nt: TGCGCCAGCAGCTTGGGACCTCTCAGGGGCGATTCCAGTGAGCAGTACTTC
cdr3_aa: CASSLGPLRGDSSEQYF

d_call: .
v_call: TRBV7-6
clone_size: .
j_call: TRBJ2-7
cdr3_nt: TGTGCCAGCAGCTTAGTTACTGCGGACGAGCAGTACTTC
cdr3_aa: CASSLVTADEQYF

d_call: .
v_call: TRBV28
clone_size: once
j_call: TRBJ1-1
cdr3_nt: TGTGCCAGCAGATCCGGGTCGCCGGTCCCTGAAGCTTTCTTT
cdr3_aa: CASRSGSPVPEAFF

d_call: TRBD2
v_call: TRBV19
clone_size: .
j_call: TRBJ2-2
cdr3_nt: TGTGCCAGTATCCCCGGGACTAGCGGGAGGATCGGGGAGCTGTTTTTT
cdr3_aa: CASIPGTSGRIGELFF

d_call: .
v_call: TRBV11-2
clone_size: .
j_call: TRBJ2-2
cdr3_nt: TGTGCCAGCAGCTTAGGACAGTTGGTAGCCGGGGAGCTGTTTTTT
cdr3_aa: CASSLGQLVAGELFF

d_call: .
v_call: TRBV2
clone_size: .
j_call: TRBJ1-2
cdr3_nt: TGTGCCAGCAGTGCGGCAGGGGCTAGGCATGGCTACACCTTC
cdr3_aa: CASSAAGARHGYTF

d_call: .
v_call: TRBV5-4
clone_size: .
j_call: TRBJ2-7
cdr3_nt: TGTGCCAGCAGCCCTGGGACTGTCTACGAGCAGTACTTC
cdr3_aa: CASSPGTVYEQYF

d_call: .
v_call: TRBV10-2
clone_size: .
j_call: TRBJ1-4
cdr3_nt: TGCGCCAGCAGTGGACAGCTTAATGAAAAACTGTTTTTT
cdr3_aa: CASSGQLNEKLFF

d_call: TRBD2
v_call: TRBV28
clone_size: .
j_call: TRBJ2-1
cdr3_nt: TGTGCCAGCAGTCGAACCGGGACTAGATCGTTTAATGAGCAGTTCTTC
cdr3_aa: CASSRTGTRSFNEQFF

d_call: TRBD1
v_call: TRBV2
clone_size: .
j_call: TRBJ1-1
cdr3_nt: TGTGCCAGCAGTGCCGGGACAGGGGTTGAAGCTTTCTTT
cdr3_aa: CASSAGTGVEAFF

d_call: TRBD1
v_call: TRBV14
clone_size: .
j_call: TRBJ2-5
cdr3_nt: TGTGCCAGCAGCCAAGAACAGGGGCGAGTTCGGGAGACCCAGTACTTC
cdr3_aa: CASSQEQGRVRETQYF

d_call: TRBD1
v_call: TRBV6-2/TRBV6-3
clone_size: .
j_call: TRBJ1-5
cdr3_nt: TGTGCCAGCAGATACTCCGGACAGGGAGGTCAGCCCCAGCATTTT
cdr3_aa: CASRYSGQGGQPQHF

d_call: .
v_call: TRBV2
clone_size: .
j_call: TRBJ1-1
cdr3_nt: TGTGCCAGCAGTGAAGCTAGCACCTCAACTGAAGCTTTCTTT
cdr3_aa: CASSEASTSTEAFF

d_call: TRBD1
v_call: TRBV14
clone_size: .
j_call: TRBJ1-1
cdr3_nt: TGTGCCAGCAGCCAGGAGACAGGGGGGAACACTGAAGCTTTCTTT
cdr3_aa: CASSQETGGNTEAFF

d_call: .
v_call: TRBV28
clone_size: .
j_call: TRBJ2-1
cdr3_nt: TGTGCCAGCAGTCCCCTACGGACACTTCCCTACAATGAGCAGTTCTTC
cdr3_aa: CASSPLRTLPYNEQFF

d_call: TRBD1
v_call: TRBV6-5
clone_size: .
j_call: TRBJ2-1
cdr3_nt: TGTGCCAGCAGTTACTCTTCCCACAGGGGGTACGACGAGCAGTTCTTC
cdr3_aa: CASSYSSHRGYDEQFF

d_call: TRBD1
v_call: TRBV7-9
clone_size: .
j_call: TRBJ2-2
cdr3_nt: TGTGCCAGCAGCTTTCCAGGGGGCGCGTCAGGGGAGCTGTTTTTT
cdr3_aa: CASSFPGGASGELFF

d_call: TRBD2
v_call: TRBV5-5
clone_size: .
j_call: TRBJ2-1
cdr3_nt: TGTGCCAGCAGCTCAACTAGCGCGATTTCTTACAATGAGCAGTTCTTC
cdr3_aa: CASSSTSAISYNEQFF

d_call: .
v_call: TRBV3-1/TRBV3-2
clone_size: .
j_call: TRBJ1-6
cdr3_nt: TGTGCCAGCAGCCAAGTCGACAGCGATAATTCACCCCTCCACTTT
cdr3_aa: CASSQVDSDNSPLHF

d_call: TRBD1
v_call: TRBV10-3
clone_size: .
j_call: TRBJ2-2
cdr3_nt: TGTGCCATCAGTGAACGTTCAGGACAGGGGGCTTTAACGAACACCGGGGAGCTGTTTTTT
cdr3_aa: CAISERSGQGALTNTGELFF

d_call: .
v_call: TRBV9
clone_size: .
j_call: TRBJ2-1
cdr3_nt: TGTGCCAGCAGCGCGAGCGGGTACTCCTACAATGAGCAGTTCTTC
cdr3_aa: CASSASGYSYNEQFF

d_call: TRBD2
v_call: TRBV6-5
clone_size: once
j_call: TRBJ2-1
cdr3_nt: TGTGCCAGCAGTTCGGCGGGAGGGTTACATGAGCAGTTCTTC
cdr3_aa: CASSSAGGLHEQFF

d_call: TRBD1
v_call: TRBV18
clone_size: .
j_call: TRBJ1-5
cdr3_nt: TGTGCCAGCTCACGCACAGGGGGGGATCAGCCCCAGCATTTT
cdr3_aa: CASSRTGGDQPQHF

d_call: TRBD2
v_call: TRBV29-1
clone_size: .
j_call: TRBJ2-1
cdr3_nt: TGCAGCGTTACAGCTAGCGGGAGGGCCTTTTCGGTTGAAGAGCAGTTCTTC
cdr3_aa: CSVTASGRAFSVEEQFF

d_call: .
v_call: TRBV10-3
clone_size: .
j_call: TRBJ2-5
cdr3_nt: TGTGCCATCCTGGAGACCCAGTACTTC
cdr3_aa: CAILETQYF

d_call: TRBD2
v_call: TRBV7-2
clone_size: .
j_call: TRBJ2-2
cdr3_nt: TGTGCCAGCAGCTTACAGCCTAGCGGGAACACCGGGGAGCTGTTTTTT
cdr3_aa: CASSLQPSGNTGELFF

d_call: TRBD1
v_call: TRBV11-2
clone_size: .
j_call: TRBJ1-2
cdr3_nt: TGTGCCAGCAGGGGACAGGGCAGGGGCTATGGCTACACCTTC
cdr3_aa: CASRGQGRGYGYTF

d_call: .
v_call: TRBV3-1/TRBV3-2
clone_size: .
j_call: TRBJ2-5
cdr3_nt: TGTGCCAGCAGCCTTCGACAGGCGTATAAGGAGACCCAGTACTTC
cdr3_aa: CASSLRQAYKETQYF

d_call: TRBD1
v_call: TRBV5-1
clone_size: .
j_call: TRBJ2-3
cdr3_nt: TGCGCCAGCAGCTTGGGACAGGGGGGCACAGATACGCAGTATTTT
cdr3_aa: CASSLGQGGTDTQYF

d_call: .
v_call: TRBV14
clone_size: .
j_call: TRBJ2-2
cdr3_nt: TGTGCCAGCAGCCAAGTAAGGGGCAGGACCGGGGAGCTGTTTTTT
cdr3_aa: CASSQVRGRTGELFF

d_call: TRBD2
v_call: TRBV15
clone_size: .
j_call: TRBJ2-7
cdr3_nt: TGTGCCACCAGACTAGCGGGAGACTACGAGCAGTACTTC
cdr3_aa: CATRLAGDYEQYF

d_call: .
v_call: TRBV5-6
clone_size: once
j_call: TRBJ2-3
cdr3_nt: TGTGCCAGCAGCTTGGTCTTTATTGCGGAAACTAGCACAGATACGCAGTATTTT
cdr3_aa: CASSLVFIAETSTDTQYF

d_call: TRBD2
v_call: TRBV15
clone_size: few
j_call: TRBJ2-1
cdr3_nt: TGTGCCACCAGCAGAGTAGGGACTAGCGGGGGATACAATGAGCAGTTCTTC
cdr3_aa: CATSRVGTSGGYNEQFF

d_call: TRBD1
v_call: TRBV28
clone_size: .
j_call: TRBJ1-6
cdr3_nt: TGTGCCAGCAGATCAGGGGGATCACCCCTCCACTTT
cdr3_aa: CASRSGGSPLHF

d_call: .
v_call: TRBV27
clone_size: few
j_call: TRBJ1-5
cdr3_nt: TGTGCCAGCAGTTTAGAGGACGGGAAAGCCTCCAATCAGCCCCAGCATTTT
cdr3_aa: CASSLEDGKASNQPQHF

d_call: .
v_call: TRBV25-1
clone_size: .
j_call: TRBJ1-2
cdr3_nt: TGTGCCAGCAGACAGGGTCTCGACTATGGCTACACCTTC
cdr3_aa: CASRQGLDYGYTF

d_call: TRBD2
v_call: TRBV20-1
clone_size: few
j_call: TRBJ2-7
cdr3_nt: TGCAGTGCTAGTAGTCCAGCGGGAAAAAGCGACGAGCAGTACTTC
cdr3_aa: CSASSPAGKSDEQYF

d_call: TRBD2
v_call: TRBV13
clone_size: .
j_call: TRBJ2-7
cdr3_nt: TGTGCCAGCAGTCCAGCCTCCCGGACTAGCGGGAGGGCCCCCACACCCTACGAGCAGTACTTC
cdr3_aa: CASSPASRTSGRAPTPYEQYF

d_call: .
v_call: TRBV14
clone_size: .
j_call: TRBJ1-2
cdr3_nt: TGTGCCAGCAGCCAAATCGGAACAGGGCCTTCTTATGGCTACACCTTC
cdr3_aa: CASSQIGTGPSYGYTF

d_call: TRBD2
v_call: TRBV6-5
clone_size: once
j_call: TRBJ2-1
cdr3_nt: TGTGCCAGCAGGACTCTAGCGGGGGCCTACAATGAGCAGTTCTTC
cdr3_aa: CASRTLAGAYNEQFF

d_call: TRBD1
v_call: TRBV3-1/TRBV3-2
clone_size: .
j_call: TRBJ2-7
cdr3_nt: TGTGCCAGCAGCCAAGACAGGGGGACATCAGACGAGCAGTACTTC
cdr3_aa: CASSQDRGTSDEQYF

d_call: TRBD1
v_call: TRBV27
clone_size: once
j_call: TRBJ2-7
cdr3_nt: TGTGCCAGCAGTTTTATTGACAGGGTGACCTACGAGCAGTACTTC
cdr3_aa: CASSFIDRVTYEQYF

d_call: .
v_call: TRBV9
clone_size: .
j_call: TRBJ2-7
cdr3_nt: TGTGCCAGCAGCGGACAGGGTAGCGGGAATGGTGAGCAGTACTTC
cdr3_aa: CASSGQGSGNGEQYF

d_call: TRBD2
v_call: TRBV9
clone_size: .
j_call: TRBJ2-3
cdr3_nt: TGTGCCAGCAGCGCCGGGACTAGCGGGAGCACAGATACGCAGTATTTT
cdr3_aa: CASSAGTSGSTDTQYF

d_call: .
v_call: TRBV5-1
clone_size: .
j_call: TRBJ2-5
cdr3_nt: TGCGCCAGCAGCTACTCCGGGACTCTGACCCAAGAGACCCAGTACTTC
cdr3_aa: CASSYSGTLTQETQYF

d_call: .
v_call: TRBV5-1
clone_size: .
j_call: TRBJ1-1
cdr3_nt: TGCGCCAGCAGCAGGATAGGGGGGAACACTGAAGCTTTCTTT
cdr3_aa: CASSRIGGNTEAFF